The present T cell receptor (beta chain) was sequenced within a study of cytomegalovirus exposure and HLA in healthy donors. PCR amplification relied on 60 Vbeta primers (plus 13 Jbeta primers). Data came from immunoSEQ multiplex PCR; TCRdb stores just in-frame clones and leaves some out. The sample includes fewer than 150,000 clones, about three quarters of them seen just once. Donors in the study were healthy people who gave bone marrow. Sequences were obtained from PBMCs. The sequence was collected from a man aged 35-49 years in good health and CMV-seropositive.

The CDR3 sequence: CASSKETSGTQETQYF. As DNA, the CDR3 is TGTGCCAGCAGCAAAGAGACTAGCGGGACACAAGAGACCCAGTACTTC. This chain connects TRBV7-6 to TRBJ2-5, with 11 bases that match TRBD2. This CDR3 comprises 16 residues. J lost 2 bases, V lost 5 bases, and 7 bases had no gene match. The germline gives CDR1 SGHVS, CDR2 FNYEAQ.